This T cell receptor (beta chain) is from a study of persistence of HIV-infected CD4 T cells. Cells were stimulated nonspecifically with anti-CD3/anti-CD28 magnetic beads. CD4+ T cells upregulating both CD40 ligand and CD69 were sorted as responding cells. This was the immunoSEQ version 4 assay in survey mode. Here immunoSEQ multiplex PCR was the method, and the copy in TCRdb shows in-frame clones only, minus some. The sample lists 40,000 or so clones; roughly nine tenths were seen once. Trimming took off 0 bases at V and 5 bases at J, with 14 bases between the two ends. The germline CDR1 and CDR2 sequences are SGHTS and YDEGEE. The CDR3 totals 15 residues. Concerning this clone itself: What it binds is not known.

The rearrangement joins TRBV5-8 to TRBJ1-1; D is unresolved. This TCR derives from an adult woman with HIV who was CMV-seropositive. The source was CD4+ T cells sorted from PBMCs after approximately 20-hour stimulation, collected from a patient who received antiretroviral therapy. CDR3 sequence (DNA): TGTGCCAGCAGCTTGGGGCAGATCGGGGTAACTGAAGCTTTCTTT. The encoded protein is CASSLGQIGVTEAFF.